This T cell receptor beta chain came from a study of T cells in Graves' hyperthyroidism and ophthalmopathy. General observations from the study: In the analysis, a 13 V-J model separated ophthalmopathy from stable hyperthyroidism.

This clonotype occurred many times. Its antigen is unknown. The trim removed 11 bases at V and 0 bases at J, leaving 6 bases unmatched. The CDR3 is 13 amino acids. Germline V CDR1 and CDR2: SEHNR, FQNEAQ (reference sequence). Authors of the study amplified TCR beta CDR3 regions from RNA transcripts. Using the HTBI primer set, a first-round RT-PCR was run on the TCR CDR3. TCRdb redid the calling of the multiplex PCR reads with MiXCR, one entry per CDR3 protein. The data contain nearly 600,000 distinct CDR3 sequences, approximately 15% of them singletons. This clonotype was sampled from a woman in her twenties or thirties with Graves' hyperthyroidism that later progressed to Graves' ophthalmopathy. Sequenced: blood. This chain links TRBV7-9 with TRBJ1-1; 7 bases match TRBD1. DNA of the CDR3: TGTGCCGGGGACAGCGAGATGAACACTGAAGCTTTCTTT. Translated: CAGDSEMNTEAFF.